In its sample, the clone carrying this T cell receptor (beta chain) was seen a few times. The source of the sample is a study of CD8+ T cells in alopecia areata. Sample treatment: oral pan-JAK inhibitor, 5-10 mg twice daily. The authors extracted RNA and reverse transcribed it into cDNA as the sequencing template. Method: immunoSEQ multiplex PCR; TCRdb's copy keeps in-frame clones and lacks some. The sample holds 120,000 to 150,000 clones; roughly four fifths are singletons and the top ten take approximately 25%. The ends were cut back, 4 bases at V and 2 bases at J, with 14 bases in the middle. The V gene's germline CDR1 is MNHEY and CDR2 SVGAGI. This CDR3 spans 15 amino acids.

Sequenced material: CD8+ T cells sorted from blood, taken at week 4, from a patient treated with tofacitinib. The rearrangement joins TRBV6-5 to TRBJ1-2, with a weak D call TRBD1 (5 bases). The TCR was taken from a human donor with alopecia areata. The DNA for the CDR3 is TGTGCCAGCAGTTCCTACGGGACGGGGAACTATGGCTACACCTTC. This encodes CASSSYGTGNYGYTF.